This is a list of T cell receptor beta chains from one sample in a study of shared clonotypes between healthy human individuals. Profiling relied on immunoSEQ multiplex PCR, and the TCRdb table lists in-frame clones only, not all of them. The repertoire includes roughly 1,500,000 clones, approximately 98.5% of them detected once, and about 0.34% sits in the top ten. Sequencing was carried out using naive CD4+ T cells sorted from blood. The receptor set was obtained from a man aged 25-45 years in good health. CDR3s include the opening cysteine and the closing phenylalanine or tryptophan. A D gene is named only where the DNA matches it firmly. Size is omitted from some rows. Given values are once, few, many or a class for expanded clones.

TRBV6-5,TRBJ1-1,-,-,TGTGCCAGCGGGGGGGGCATATGGAACACTGAAGCTTTCTTT,CASGGGIWNTEAFF
TRBV11-3,TRBJ2-2,-,-,TGTGCCAGCAGCCCACCCTGGGCGACGAACACCGGGGAGCTGTTTTTT,CASSPPWATNTGELFF
TRBV27,TRBJ2-7,once,TRBD1,TGTGCCAGCAGTCGGGGGACAGGGACGTCCTACGAGCAGTACTTC,CASSRGTGTSYEQYF
TRBV18,TRBJ1-1,-,TRBD1,TGTGCCAGCTCACGGGGACAGGCGAACACTGAAGCTTTCTTT,CASSRGQANTEAFF
TRBV18,TRBJ1-3,-,-,TGTGCCAGCTCACCACCGACTAGGGACACCATATATTTT,CASSPPTRDTIYF
TRBV6-5,TRBJ2-2,-,TRBD2,TGTGCCAGCAGGTCGGGGGGATCCGGGGAGCTGTTTTTT,CASRSGGSGELFF
TRBV5-4,TRBJ1-2,-,-,TGTGCCAGCAGCTCGGAGGGAGGGCTAGCTAACTATGGCTACACCTTC,CASSSEGGLANYGYTF
TRBV7-2,TRBJ2-7,-,-,TGTGCCAGCAGCTTACTGGGACGAGAGCAGTACTTC,CASSLLGREQYF
TRBV27,TRBJ2-1,-,TRBD2,TGTGCCAGCAGTTTACTCGTAGCGGGCCCCCCCGATGAGCAGTTCTTC,CASSLLVAGPPDEQFF
TRBV9,TRBJ2-1,-,TRBD2,TGTGCCAGCAGCGTAGGTCCCACTAGCGGGAACAATGAGCAGTTCTTC,CASSVGPTSGNNEQFF
TRBV28,TRBJ1-1,-,-,TGTGCCAGCAGTTTGGGGGGACCCTGGACTGAAGCTTTCTTT,CASSLGGPWTEAFF
TRBV7-9,TRBJ2-5,-,-,TGTGCCAGCAGCTTAAAGCTTGGGGCGGCCCAGTACTTC,CASSLKLGAAQYF
TRBV18,TRBJ2-5,-,-,TGTGCCAGCTCACCGGGAGTACAAGAGACCCAGTACTTC,CASSPGVQETQYF
TRBV7-9,TRBJ2-2,-,-,TGTGCCACCGGAAGTCGTCGGCGGATGGCCGGGGAGCTGTTTTTT,CATGSRRRMAGELFF
TRBV5-5,TRBJ2-7,once,-,TGTGCCAGCAGCTTACCCGGTCGTGGCGAGCAGTACTTC,CASSLPGRGEQYF
TRBV29-1,TRBJ2-3,once,-,TGCAGCGTTTCAATCACAGATACGCAGTATTTT,CSVSITDTQYF
TRBV4-1,TRBJ2-5,-,TRBD2,TGCGCCAGCAGCCAAGGACTAGCGGAGACCCAGTACTTC,CASSQGLAETQYF
TRBV5-1,TRBJ1-1,-,TRBD1,TGCGCCAGCAGCTTGAGACAGGGAGGAGGAGAAGCTTTCTTT,CASSLRQGGGEAFF
TRBV4-2,TRBJ1-4,-,TRBD1,TGTGCCAGCAGCCAAGCCGCAGGGGGAGGGGGTGAAAAACTGTTTTTT,CASSQAAGGGGEKLFF
TRBV5-6,TRBJ1-5,-,-,TGTGCCAGCAGCTTGGAAGGGAGGCAGCCCCAGCATTTT,CASSLEGRQPQHF
TRBV27,TRBJ2-3,-,TRBD1,TGTGCCAGCAGCGACAAGACAGGGACGCACACGAATACGCAGTATTTT,CASSDKTGTHTNTQYF
TRBV20-1,TRBJ2-7,-,-,TGCAGTGCTAGTCTATCCTACGAGCAGTACTTC,CSASLSYEQYF
TRBV19,TRBJ1-1,-,-,TGTGCCAGTAGTGCGGATTGGAGTGGGAAGACTGAAGCTTTCTTT,CASSADWSGKTEAFF
TRBV29-1,TRBJ2-5,-,-,TGCAGCGTTGCCGGGGGAAGTAGGGAGACCCAGTACTTC,CSVAGGSRETQYF
TRBV7-2,TRBJ1-5,-,TRBD1,TGTGCCAGCAGCTTACAACAGGGGAGTCAGCCCCAGCATTTT,CASSLQQGSQPQHF
TRBV30,TRBJ1-5,-,-,TGTGCCTGGAGTCGGGCCGCGGATCAGCCCCAGCATTTT,CAWSRAADQPQHF
TRBV19,TRBJ2-3,-,-,TGTGCCAGTAGTATCAGTTCTAGCACAGATACGCAGTATTTT,CASSISSSTDTQYF
TRBV7-3,TRBJ1-5,-,-,TGTGCCAGCAGCCAGAGGAAAAACAGAGGGGATCAGCCCCAGCATTTT,CASSQRKNRGDQPQHF
TRBV30,TRBJ2-4,-,TRBD1,TGTGCCTGGAGTGCAGGACAGGGAAACATTCAGTACTTC,CAWSAGQGNIQYF
TRBV7-3,TRBJ2-1,-,-,TGTGCCAGCAGCTCTGTTCTAGCGACCCCCCCTAATGAGCAGTTCTTC,CASSSVLATPPNEQFF
TRBV6-5,TRBJ1-1,-,TRBD1,TGTGCCAGCAGTTACTCCAGAGACAGGGTGAACACTGAAGCTTTCTTT,CASSYSRDRVNTEAFF
TRBV2,TRBJ1-4,-,-,TGTGCCAGCAGTGAGGGGGCAGGGGCGGAAAAACTGTTTTTT,CASSEGAGAEKLFF
TRBV7-3,TRBJ2-3,-,-,TGTGCCAGCAGCTTATTAGGGGGAGCAAATGCAGATACGCAGTATTTT,CASSLLGGANADTQYF
TRBV4-3,TRBJ2-7,-,-,TGCGCCAGCAGCCAAGAGGGAAGGGGTACAGGGCCATACCCATACGAGCAGTACTTC,CASSQEGRGTGPYPYEQYF
TRBV6-1,TRBJ1-1,once,-,TGTGCCAGCAGTTCCCCGGACACCCGTGGAGCTTTCTTT,CASSSPDTRGAFF
TRBV11-2,TRBJ2-7,-,-,TGTGCCAGCAGCGTTGCCCCCGGACAGTTTTCCTCCTACGAGCAGTACTTC,CASSVAPGQFSSYEQYF
TRBV6-6,TRBJ2-7,-,TRBD1,TGTGCCAGCAGACCCCCTGTGGCAGGGGGCTCCTACGAGCAGTACTTC,CASRPPVAGGSYEQYF
TRBV11-2,TRBJ2-1,-,TRBD2,TGTGCCAGCACTGGACTAGCGAGATACAATGAGCAGTTCTTC,CASTGLARYNEQFF
TRBV7-2,TRBJ1-5,-,-,TGTGCCAGCAGCCTGACCGGGACACTGAATCAGCCCCAGCATTTT,CASSLTGTLNQPQHF
TRBV7-8,TRBJ2-7,-,TRBD2,TGTGCCAGCAGCGGGCTAGCGGGACCCCGCTCCTACGAGCAGTACTTC,CASSGLAGPRSYEQYF
TRBV7-9,TRBJ1-5,-,-,TGTGCCAGCAGCCCCATAGGGGGGGAAGATCAGCCCCAGCATTTT,CASSPIGGEDQPQHF
TRBV9,TRBJ2-7,once,-,TGTGCCAGCAGCGCAGGTGGTAGCGGAACCTACGAGCAGTACTTC,CASSAGGSGTYEQYF
TRBV27,TRBJ2-1,-,-,TGTGCCAGCAGCATGACCCGGGATGAGCAGTTCTTC,CASSMTRDEQFF
TRBV5-5,TRBJ2-1,-,-,TGTGCCAGCAGCTTTTTGACTCAACCAGCCTACAATGAGCAGTTCTTC,CASSFLTQPAYNEQFF
TRBV11-1,TRBJ2-1,-,TRBD2,TGTGCCAGCAGCCTTATCGGGACTAGCGTTTACAATGAGCAGTTCTTC,CASSLIGTSVYNEQFF
TRBV30,TRBJ2-2,once,TRBD2,TGTGCCTGGAGTCCGCTAAAAGCGGGACGGACCGGGGAGCTGTTTTTT,CAWSPLKAGRTGELFF
TRBV4-3,TRBJ2-2,-,-,TGCGCCAGCAGCCAAGAGGGGGCTTCCGGGGAGCTGTTTTTT,CASSQEGASGELFF
TRBV5-1,TRBJ2-3,-,-,TGCGCCAGCAGCTTGGGACCCTCGGGGGATACGCAGTATTTT,CASSLGPSGDTQYF
TRBV18,TRBJ2-1,-,-,TGTGCCAGTAAACTAGGCAATGAGCAGTTCTTC,CASKLGNEQFF
TRBV9,TRBJ2-5,-,TRBD2,TGTGCCAGCAGGGGGACTAGCGAAGAGACCCAGTACTTC,CASRGTSEETQYF
TRBV5-6,TRBJ2-7,-,TRBD2,TGTGCCAGCAGCTTGCTCTCGGGAGGTCGCTACGAGCAGTACTTC,CASSLLSGGRYEQYF
TRBV28,TRBJ1-4,-,-,TGTGCCAGCAGTTTATTGGGGGGGGCCACTAATGAAAAACTGTTTTTT,CASSLLGGATNEKLFF
TRBV11-3,TRBJ2-7,-,TRBD2,TGTGCCAGCAGCTTAGATCGGGGGGGCGAGCAGTACTTC,CASSLDRGGEQYF
TRBV7-8,TRBJ1-1,-,-,TGTGCCAGCAGCTTGGAGGATTTCACTGAAGCTTTCTTT,CASSLEDFTEAFF
TRBV7-9,TRBJ2-5,-,-,TGTGCCAGCAGCTTAGAGGCAGGGGACCAAGAGACCCAGTACTTC,CASSLEAGDQETQYF